The sequence of this TCR beta chain was determined in a study of T cells in Graves' hyperthyroidism and ophthalmopathy. This clonotype was counted at least ten times. There were TCR beta CDR3 regions amplified from RNA transcripts. The primer set for the first-round RT-PCR of the TCR CDR3 was HTBI. Via MiXCR, TCRdb re-called the multiplex PCR reads, giving one row per CDR3 protein. This table has about 520,000 distinct CDR3 sequences, around a quarter appearing once. Trimming left V 6 bases short and J 3 bases short, with 6 bases between. The germline gives CDR1 MNHEY, CDR2 SMNVEV (reference sequence). The CDR3 consists of 12 residues. Patients with ophthalmopathy all had a Clinical Activity Score of at least 3, a NOSPECS grade of at least 4 and duration under 3 months. Orbital computed tomography, thyroid ultrasound, serum thyroxine and TRAb, and clinical symptoms together informed the diagnoses.

The TCR comes from a woman aged 25 to 45 with Graves' ophthalmopathy. Sequenced: blood. V is TRBV27 and J is TRBJ1-5; D not resolved. DNA for the CDR3: TGTGCCAGCAGCCCCCTCAATCAGCCCCAGCATTTT. Its protein is CASSPLNQPQHF.